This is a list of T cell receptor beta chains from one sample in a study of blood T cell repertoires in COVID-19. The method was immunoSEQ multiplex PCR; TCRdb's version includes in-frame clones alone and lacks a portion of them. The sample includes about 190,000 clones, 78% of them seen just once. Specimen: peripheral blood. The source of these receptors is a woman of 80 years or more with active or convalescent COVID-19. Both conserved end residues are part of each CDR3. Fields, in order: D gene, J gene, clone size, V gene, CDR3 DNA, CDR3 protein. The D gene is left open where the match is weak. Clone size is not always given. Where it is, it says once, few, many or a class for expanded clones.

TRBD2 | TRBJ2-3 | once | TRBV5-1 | TGCGCCAGCAGCCGACTAGCGGGAGACACAGATACGCAGTATTTT | CASSRLAGDTDTQYF
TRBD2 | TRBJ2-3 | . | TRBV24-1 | TGTGCCACCGGGGCGGGGGGAGATACGCAGTATTTT | CATGAGGDTQYF
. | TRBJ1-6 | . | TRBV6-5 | TGTGCCAGCCGGTTTTTTGAGGCGACTAATTCACCCCTCCACTTT | CASRFFEATNSPLHF
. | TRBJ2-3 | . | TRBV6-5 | TGTGCCAGCAGATCCACAGGGAGCACAGATACGCAGTATTTT | CASRSTGSTDTQYF
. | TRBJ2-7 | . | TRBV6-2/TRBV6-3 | TGTGCCAGCAGTTACAATCCCTCGCGCGAGCAGTACTTC | CASSYNPSREQYF
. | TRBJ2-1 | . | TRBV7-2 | TGTGCCAGCAGCTTAGCGGGGGGGCACGTAGGTGAGCAGTTCTTC | CASSLAGGHVGEQFF
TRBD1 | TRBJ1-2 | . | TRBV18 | TGTGCCAGCTCACCCGGGACAGGACCGTATGGCTACACCTTC | CASSPGTGPYGYTF
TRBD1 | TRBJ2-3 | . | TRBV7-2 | TGTGCCAGCAGCCAAATATACAGGGGAACAGATACGCAGTATTTT | CASSQIYRGTDTQYF
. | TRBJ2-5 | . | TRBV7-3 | TGTGCCAGCAGCTTAGGGCTCCAGGGAGGAGAGACCCAGTACTTC | CASSLGLQGGETQYF
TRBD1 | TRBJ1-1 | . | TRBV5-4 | TGTGCCAGCAGCGAAGGACAGGGAGCGAACACTGAAGCTTTCTTT | CASSEGQGANTEAFF
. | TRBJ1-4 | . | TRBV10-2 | TGCGCCAGCAGCGCGGGGATAGTGAATGAAAAACTGTTTTTT | CASSAGIVNEKLFF
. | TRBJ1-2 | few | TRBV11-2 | TGTGCCAGCAGCTCGTACCGGGACAAGTCTAACTATGGCTACACCTTC | CASSSYRDKSNYGYTF
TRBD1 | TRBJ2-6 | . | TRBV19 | TGTGCCAGTAGTATGTGGACAGGGACTGGGGCCAACGTCCTGACTTTC | CASSMWTGTGANVLTF
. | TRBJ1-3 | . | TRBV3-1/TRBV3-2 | TGTGCCAGCAGCCTCCGGAGTAGCTCTGGAAACACCATATATTTT | CASSLRSSSGNTIYF
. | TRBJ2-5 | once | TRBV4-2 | TGTGCCAGCAGCCAAGGGGTGCGGGACGAGACCCAGTACTTC | CASSQGVRDETQYF
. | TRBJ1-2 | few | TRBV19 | TGTGCCAGTAGTGTTATGCAGGGATTAAGTGGCTACACCTTC | CASSVMQGLSGYTF
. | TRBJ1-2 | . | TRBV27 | TGTGCCAGCAGTCTCACAGGGCATGCTAACTATGGCTACACCTTC | CASSLTGHANYGYTF
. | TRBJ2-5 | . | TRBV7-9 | TGTGCCAGCAGCTTCTCGGGACTGCGCACGACCCAGTACTTC | CASSFSGLRTTQYF
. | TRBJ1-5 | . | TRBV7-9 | TGTGCCAGCAGCTCACAGGGTAGTCAGCCCCAGCATTTT | CASSSQGSQPQHF
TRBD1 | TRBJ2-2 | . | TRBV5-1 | TGCGCCAGCGGACAGGGGGCAGGTACCGGGGAGCTGTTTTTT | CASGQGAGTGELFF
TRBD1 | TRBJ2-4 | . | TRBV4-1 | TGCGCCAGCAGCCAAGATTTTAAAGGGACAGTCAGAAACATTCAGTACTTC | CASSQDFKGTVRNIQYF
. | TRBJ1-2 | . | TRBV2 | TGTGCCACCTTTGGGGGGGAGAATGGCTACACCTTC | CATFGGENGYTF
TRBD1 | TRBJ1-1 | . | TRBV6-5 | TGTGCCAGCAGTTACCCCGGGACAGGGGGCCCAACGGAAGCTTTCTTT | CASSYPGTGGPTEAFF
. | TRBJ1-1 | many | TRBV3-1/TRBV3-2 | TGTGCCAGCAGCCAAGATTTGGCCAACACTGAAGCTTTCTTT | CASSQDLANTEAFF
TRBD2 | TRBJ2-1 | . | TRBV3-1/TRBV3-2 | TGTGCCAGCAGCACTAGCGGGGGGTACAATGAGCAGTTCTTC | CASSTSGGYNEQFF
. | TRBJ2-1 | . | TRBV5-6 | TGTGCCAGCAGCTTGAGGGGTTATAGCTCCTACAATGAGCAGTTCTTC | CASSLRGYSSYNEQFF
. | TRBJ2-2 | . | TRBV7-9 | TGTGCCAGCAGCTTGATGGCAGGGGTGCCCGGGGAGCTGTTTTTT | CASSLMAGVPGELFF
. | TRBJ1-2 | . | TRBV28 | TGTGCCAGCTCTCCCCCAGTCCCACGAGGCTATGGCTACACCTTC | CASSPPVPRGYGYTF
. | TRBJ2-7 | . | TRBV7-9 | TGTGCCAGCAGCTTAGATGCACTGAGCTCCTACGAGCAGTACTTC | CASSLDALSSYEQYF
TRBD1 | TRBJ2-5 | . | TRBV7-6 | TGTGCCAGCAGCCCCCGGGACAGGAGCTACCAAGAGACCCAGTACTTC | CASSPRDRSYQETQYF
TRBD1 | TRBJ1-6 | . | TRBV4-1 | TGCGCCAGCAGCCCGGGACAGGGCAATTCACCCCTCCACTTT | CASSPGQGNSPLHF
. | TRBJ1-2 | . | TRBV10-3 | TGTGCCATCAGTGAGTCGGCAGATTATGGCTACACCTTC | CAISESADYGYTF
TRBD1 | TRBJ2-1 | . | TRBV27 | TGTGCCAGCAGCGACGGGACAGCCCCCTGGGGGAATGAGCAGTTCTTC | CASSDGTAPWGNEQFF
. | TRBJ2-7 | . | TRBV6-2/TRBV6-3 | TGTGCCAGCAGTCAGGGGAGTAGTTCCGGGCACTTC | CASSQGSSSGHF
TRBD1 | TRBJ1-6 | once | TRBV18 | TGTGCCAGCTCACCACAAACAGGGGCAGGGAATTCACCCCTCCACTTT | CASSPQTGAGNSPLHF
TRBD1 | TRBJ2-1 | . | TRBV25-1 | TGTGCCAGCAGTGCAGGGACAGGGTACAATGAGCAGTTCTTC | CASSAGTGYNEQFF
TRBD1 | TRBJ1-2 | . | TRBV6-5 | TGTGCCAGCTATACCAACCGACAGGGCTATGGCTACACCTTC | CASYTNRQGYGYTF
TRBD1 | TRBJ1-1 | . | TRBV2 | TGTGCCAGCAATAGCAGGGGGCAGAACACTGAAGCTTTCTTT | CASNSRGQNTEAFF
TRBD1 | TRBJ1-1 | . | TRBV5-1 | TGCGCCAGCAGCCCAGGGGGCGTGAACACTGAAGCTTTCTTT | CASSPGGVNTEAFF
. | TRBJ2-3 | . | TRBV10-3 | TGTGCCATCGGGCTTACCACAGATACGCAGTATTTT | CAIGLTTDTQYF
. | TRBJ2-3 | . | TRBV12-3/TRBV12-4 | TGTGCCAGCACGGTCCGAGATACGCAGTATTTT | CASTVRDTQYF
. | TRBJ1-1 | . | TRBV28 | TGTGCCAGCAGTTCCCTCTCCCCCGGCCTCGTGGGGGCCACTGAAGCTTTCTTT | CASSSLSPGLVGATEAFF
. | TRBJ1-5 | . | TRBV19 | TGTGCCAGTAGTATGAGGGATGCCTGGAGGATGCCCCAGCATTTT | CASSMRDAWRMPQHF
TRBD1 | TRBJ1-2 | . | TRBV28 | TGTGCCAGCAGCGAGGGGGCAGGGAGATATGGCTACACCTTC | CASSEGAGRYGYTF
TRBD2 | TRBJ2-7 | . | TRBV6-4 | TGTGCCAGCAGTGACCCTCGCGGGGGGCCACCTCGCCGTTACGAGCAGTACTTC | CASSDPRGGPPRRYEQYF
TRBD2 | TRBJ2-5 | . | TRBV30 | TGTGCCTCCCCCGTTAAGGCGGGGGGGCCTATCTTGGAGACCCAGTACTTC | CASPVKAGGPILETQYF
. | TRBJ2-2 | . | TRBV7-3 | TGTGCCAGCAGGCCAGACTCGGACACCGGGGAGCTGTTTTTT | CASRPDSDTGELFF